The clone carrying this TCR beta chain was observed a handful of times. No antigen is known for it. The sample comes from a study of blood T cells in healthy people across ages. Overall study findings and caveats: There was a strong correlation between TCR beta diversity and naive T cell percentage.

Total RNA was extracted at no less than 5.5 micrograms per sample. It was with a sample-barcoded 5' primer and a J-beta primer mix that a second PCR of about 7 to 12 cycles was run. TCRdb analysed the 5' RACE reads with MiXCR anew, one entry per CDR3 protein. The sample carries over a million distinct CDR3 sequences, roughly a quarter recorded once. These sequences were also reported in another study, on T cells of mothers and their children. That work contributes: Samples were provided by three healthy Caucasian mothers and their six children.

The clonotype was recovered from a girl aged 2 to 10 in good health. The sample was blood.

CDR3 amino acids: CASSSVTRDRGPEAFF. In DNA form, the CDR3 reads TGCGCCAGCAGCTCGGTTACGCGGGACAGGGGGCCTGAAGCTTTCTTT. J is TRBJ1-1 and V is TRBV5-1, with 12 bases lining up with TRBD1. The junction had 9 bases not matched to a gene; V was cut back by 3 bases and J by 6 bases. Germline V CDR1 and CDR2: SGHRS, YFSETQ. The CDR3 is 16 residues long.